These 23 T cell receptor beta chains were all obtained from the same sample, sequenced in a study of shared clonotypes between healthy human individuals (dated by TCRdb to 2020 to 2022). Library prep was done by the immunoSEQ multiplex PCR assay. TCRdb mirrors the immuneACCESS table, restricted to in-frame sequences. Some clones are absent from its copies; in checked studies, under half trace to an unresolved V gene, and the reason for the others is unknown. Present in this sample are around 2,000,000 clones, over 85% of which were seen just once. In total, the top ten clones hold 0.13% of the sample. The sample was naive CD4+ T cells sorted from blood. The cell subset or site label, read with the paper, signifies: CD45RA+ positively selected. These TCRs come from a man in his late teens or twenties in good health.

The rearrangement links TRBV7-2 to TRBJ2-1; the match to TRBD2 covers 8 bases. Trimming cost V 1 base and J 6 bases; bases outside gene matches: 11. In germline, CDR1 is SGHTA, CDR2 FQGNSA. CDR3 length: 17 amino acids. CDR3 coding DNA: TGTGCCAGCAGCTTAGGAAGAAGGACTAGCTCTACCAATGAGCAGTTCTTC. It is translated as CASSLGRRTSSTNEQFF.

The chain employs TRBV7-9 and TRBJ2-2, with 8 bases matching TRBD1. The CDR3 consists of 14 residues. In germline, CDR1 is SEHNR, CDR2 FQNEAQ (reference sequence). V lost 11 bases to trimming and J lost 3 bases; unmatched junction nucleotides: 8. CDR3 region: CAGQGGKDTGELFF. In nucleotides, the CDR3 is TGTGCCGGACAGGGAGGCAAGGACACCGGGGAGCTGTTTTTT.

The chain has TRBV29-1 and TRBJ2-7, with TRBD2 matching 9 bases. CDR1 and CDR2 (germline): SQVTM, ANQGSEA. With 3 bases clipped from V and 9 bases from J, the junction kept 12 bases outside the gene matches. This CDR3 is built from 14 residues. The CDR3 loop is CSVEKGSGGVGQYF. The CDR3 DNA reads TGCAGCGTTGAGAAGGGTAGCGGGGGCGTCGGGCAGTACTTC.

The gene calls are TRBV30 and TRBJ2-5; tentatively, D is TRBD2 (6 bases). Trimming took 0 bases from V and 4 from J, leaving 12 bases between them. Germline-derived CDR1 and CDR2 are GTSNPN and SVGIG (reference sequence). CDR3 length: 14 amino acids. CDR3 nucleotides: TGTGCCTGGAGTGTAAAGGGGACTCGAGAGACCCAGTACTTC. The encoded protein is CAWSVKGTRETQYF.

The V call is TRBV4-1, the J call TRBJ2-7, with TRBD1 identical over 7 bases. After removal of 2 bases from V and 2 bases from J, the junction contained 3 bases not matched to a gene. Germline values: CDR1 MGHRA, CDR2 YSYEKL. The CDR3 sequence is 14 residues long. Here the CDR3 DNA reads TGCGCCAGCAGCCAACCGGGACAGACCTACGAGCAGTACTTC. Translated, it gives CASSQPGQTYEQYF.

V and J are TRBV10-1 and TRBJ2-7; 13 nucleotides align to TRBD2. Per germline, CDR1 WNHNN and CDR2 SYGVQD (reference sequence). Trimming at V came to 2 bases and at J to 5 bases, leaving 3 bases not matched to a gene. CDR3 size: 15 residues. Here the CDR3 reads CASSEMGTSGNEQYF. As DNA, the CDR3 is TGCGCCAGCAGTGAGATGGGGACTAGCGGGAACGAGCAGTACTTC.

DNA for the CDR3: TGTGCCAGCAGTTCATCAATCGCGCGCAGGAACGAGCAGTACTTC. Protein sequence: CASSSSIARRNEQYF. The chain carries TRBV27 and TRBJ2-7; no firm D call. The CDR3 consists of 15 residues. CDR1 and CDR2 from the germline V gene are MNHEY and SMNVEV (reference sequence). The V gene lost 4 bases and the J gene lost 5 bases, with 18 bases spanning the gap.

This clone is a singleton in its sample. The J gene is TRBJ1-1, the V gene TRBV6-1, with D perhaps TRBD1 (5 bases). The germline gives CDR1 MNHNS, CDR2 SASEGT. The CDR3 sequence is 12 residues long. The CDR3 nucleotides read TGTGCAACGTGGAGGGGATATGGTGAAGCTTTCTTT. Translating it yields CATWRGYGEAFF.

In its sample, this clone was seen once. The CDR3 sequence: CASSSTSLETQYF. Written as DNA, the CDR3 is TGCGCCAGCAGCTCGACTAGTTTGGAGACCCAGTACTTC. The chain couples TRBV5-1 to TRBJ2-5; TRBD2 is a possible D gene (6 bases). CDR3 size: 13 residues. Trimming removed 3 bases from V and 5 bases from J, with 11 bases in between. Germline values: CDR1 SGHRS, CDR2 YFSETQ.

This clone was recorded once. This chain joins TRBV30 and TRBJ2-7; TRBD1 matches 9 bases. CDR1 is GTSNPN and CDR2 is SVGIG in the germline V gene (reference sequence). This CDR3 is 14 amino acids long. Trimming removed 0 bases from V and 11 bases from J; junction bases left unmatched: 11. The DNA for the CDR3 is TGTGCCTGGAGTGTATCGGACAGGGGTAATACAAAGTACTTC. Translation gives CAWSVSDRGNTKYF. The full variable domain, in which reference TRBV30 and TRBJ2-7 provide the parts outside the CDR3, is SQTIHQWPATLVQPVGSPLSLECTVEGTSNPNLYWYRQAAGRGLQLLFYSVGIGQISSEVPQNLSASRPQDRQFILSSKKLLLSDSGFYLCAWSVSDRGNTKYFGPGTRLTVT.

This sequence joins TRBV6-5 and TRBJ2-4, with D unresolved. Trimming shortened V by 5 bases and J by 0 bases, and 11 bases separated the two germline ends. The CDR3 spans 15 residues. CDR1 and CDR2 (germline): MNHEY, SVGAGI. CDR3 in amino acids: CASSRPLIAKNIQYF. CDR3 bases: TGTGCCAGCAGTAGACCGCTGATAGCCAAAAACATTCAGTACTTC.

For this clone: Distinct nucleotide sequences in the sample also encode this CDR3. The rearrangement uses TRBV7-9 and TRBJ2-1; TRBD2 agrees at 10 bases. The V gene end was trimmed by 1 base and the J gene end by 4 bases; junction bases not matched to a gene: 1. The CDR3 has 15 amino acids. The germline V gene has CDR1 SEHNR and CDR2 FQNEAQ (reference sequence). DNA of the CDR3: TGTGCCAGCAGCTTAGGGACTAGCGGATACAATGAGCAGTTCTTC. Residues: CASSLGTSGYNEQFF.

The V gene is TRBV7-2, the J gene TRBJ2-2, with a weak D call TRBD1 (6 bases). V lost 5 bases to trimming and J lost 4 bases, with 14 bases between them. CDR3 length: 15 amino acids. Germline lookup yields CDR1 SGHTA and CDR2 FQGNSA. The CDR3 DNA reads TGTGCCAGCAGCCACCCGGGACACGGCACCGGGGAGCTGTTTTTT. Translating gives CASSHPGHGTGELFF.

This chain links TRBV28 with TRBJ1-5, with 9 nucleotides matching TRBD1. Germline CDR1 is MDHEN and CDR2 is SYDVKM. V lost 5 bases, J lost 0 bases, and 2 bases stayed unmatched. The CDR3 runs 15 residues. The CDR3 DNA is TGTGCCAGCAGTGGGACAGGGACTAGCAATCAGCCCCAGCATTTT. Translating gives CASSGTGTSNQPQHF.

The chain employs TRBV30 and TRBJ2-7, with 11 bases aligning to TRBD1. Germline assignment: CDR1 GTSNPN and CDR2 SVGIG (reference sequence). Germline trimming cut 1 base from V and 2 bases from J; bases unmatched to any gene: 1. This CDR3 comprises 14 residues. CDR3 DNA sequence: TGTGCCTGGAGTGAGGGACAGGGGGCCTACGAGCAGTACTTC. It translates to CAWSEGQGAYEQYF. Together with reference TRBV30 and TRBJ2-7, the CDR3 gives the full variable domain: SQTIHQWPATLVQPVGSPLSLECTVEGTSNPNLYWYRQAAGRGLQLLFYSVGIGQISSEVPQNLSASRPQDRQFILSSKKLLLSDSGFYLCAWSEGQGAYEQYFGPGTRLTVT.

The chain has TRBV4-1 and TRBJ1-5; D call uncertain. V lost 0 bases and J 7 bases, leaving 10 bases between the germline ends. Germline V gene data show CDR1 as MGHRA and CDR2 as YSYEKL. CDR3 size: 14 residues. This CDR3 is CASSQEDSGQPQHF. CDR3 DNA: TGCGCCAGCAGCCAAGAGGACTCAGGACAGCCCCAGCATTTT.

This chain links TRBV19 with TRBJ2-7; D is ambiguous. CDR1 is LNHDA and CDR2 is SQIVND in the germline V gene (reference sequence). Trimming removed 3 bases at V and 5 bases at J, with 17 bases between. This CDR3 is built from 15 residues. The DNA of the CDR3 is TGTGCCAGTAGTATGAGTCGCCAACTGGGCGACGAGCAGTACTTC. This translates into CASSMSRQLGDEQYF.

The chain couples TRBV9 to TRBJ2-5; D unresolved. Germline V lookup: CDR1 SGDLS, CDR2 YYNGEE. The CDR3 is made up of 13 amino acids. Trimming took off 0 bases at V and 5 bases at J, with 8 bases between the two ends. For the CDR3, the DNA is TGTGCCAGCAGCGTAGCCCCTACCGAGACCCAGTACTTC. It is translated as CASSVAPTETQYF.

The CDR3 coding sequence is TGTGCCAGCAGGGAAGATTCCGGGGAGCTGTTTTTT. Encoded protein: CASREDSGELFF. The chain couples TRBV25-1 to TRBJ2-2; D unresolved. The CDR3 consists of 12 residues. V was pared by 6 bases and J by 6 bases, with 8 bases between. CDR1 and CDR2 from the germline V gene are MGHDK and SYGVNS.

This chain links TRBV6-5 with TRBJ1-2, with a possible D match to TRBD1 (6 bases). V was shortened by 8 bases and J by 7 bases, with 17 bases between the two germline ends. Germline CDR1 and CDR2: MNHEY and SVGAGI. The CDR3 has 13 residues. The CDR3 loop is CASHRGGRGGYTF. The CDR3, as DNA: TGTGCCAGCCACCGGGGGGGGCGGGGTGGCTACACCTTC.

This clone has a handful of counts. The chain joins TRBV6-5 to TRBJ1-6; a weak D match, TRBD1 (5 bases). Trimming removed 4 bases from V and 7 bases from J, with 8 bases in between. The germline V gene has CDR1 MNHEY and CDR2 SVGAGI. CDR3 size: 13 residues. The CDR3 nucleotides read TGTGCCAGCAGTTTGACAGAAAATTCACCCCTCCACTTT. This codes for CASSLTENSPLHF.

The V gene is TRBV5-4, the J gene TRBJ2-1; 8 positions match TRBD1. The CDR3 length is 15 residues. V trimming: 3 bases; J trimming: 5 bases; junction bases outside the gene matches: 7. Germline V CDR1 and CDR2: SGHNT, YYREEE (reference sequence). In DNA form, the CDR3 reads TGTGCCAGCAGCTCCTCCGGGACAGGCCACAATGAGCAGTTCTTC. This sequence encodes CASSSSGTGHNEQFF.

J is TRBJ2-1 and V is TRBV27; maybe TRBD2 (5 bases). The CDR3 spans 12 residues. V was trimmed by 5 bases and J by 8 bases, leaving 10 bases between them. From germline, CDR1 is MNHEY and CDR2 SMNVEV (reference sequence). The CDR3 nucleotides read TGTGCCAGCAGTCGTCTGGAGGATGAGCAGTTCTTC. It is translated as CASSRLEDEQFF.